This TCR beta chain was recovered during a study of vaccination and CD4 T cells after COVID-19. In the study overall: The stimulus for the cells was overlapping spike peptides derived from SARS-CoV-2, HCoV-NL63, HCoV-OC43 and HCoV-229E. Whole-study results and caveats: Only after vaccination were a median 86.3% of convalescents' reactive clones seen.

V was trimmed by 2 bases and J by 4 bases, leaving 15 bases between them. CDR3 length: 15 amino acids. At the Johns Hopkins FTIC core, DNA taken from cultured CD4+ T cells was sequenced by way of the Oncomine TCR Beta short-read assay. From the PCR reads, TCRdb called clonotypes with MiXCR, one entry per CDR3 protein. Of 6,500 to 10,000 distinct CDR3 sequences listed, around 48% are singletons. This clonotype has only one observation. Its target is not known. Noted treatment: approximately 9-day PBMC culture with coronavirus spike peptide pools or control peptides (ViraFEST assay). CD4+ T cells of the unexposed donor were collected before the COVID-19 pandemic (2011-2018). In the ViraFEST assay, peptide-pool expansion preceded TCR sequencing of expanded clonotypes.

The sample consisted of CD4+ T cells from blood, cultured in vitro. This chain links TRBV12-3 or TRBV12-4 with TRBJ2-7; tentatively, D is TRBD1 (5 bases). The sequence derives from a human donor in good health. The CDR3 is CASSLNGREGYEQYF. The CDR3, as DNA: TGTGCCAGCAGTTTAAATGGCAGGGAAGGATACGAGCAGTACTTC.